This T cell receptor beta chain came from a study of type 1 regulatory T cells. Study overall: T-allo10 is an in vitro-generated, Tr1-enriched CD4 T cell product specific for alloantigen. Study-wide findings and caveats: Tr1 cells had a more restricted TCR repertoire than non-Tr1 cells.

V lost 5 bases and J 3 bases, leaving 14 bases between the germline ends. The CDR3 loop spans 15 amino acids. From germline, CDR1 is SGHTA and CDR2 FQGNSA. Details on this clonotype: Antigen: not known.

Via MiXCR, TCRdb re-called the reads, giving one row per CDR3 protein. The repertoire holds about 42,000 distinct CDR3 sequences, 9% to 15% seen once, with around 7.5% in the top ten. V usage is TRBV7-2 and J usage is TRBJ2-1, with TRBD2 as a possible D gene (7 bases). The sequence derives from a human donor in good health. Input material: cultured non-Tr1 T cells, either the whole culture or a sorted T cell fraction (not recorded which). The CDR3 nucleotides are TGTGCCAGCAGCCGGGGGGCCCGGGGCTACAATGAGCAGTTCTTC. Translated, it gives CASSRGARGYNEQFF.